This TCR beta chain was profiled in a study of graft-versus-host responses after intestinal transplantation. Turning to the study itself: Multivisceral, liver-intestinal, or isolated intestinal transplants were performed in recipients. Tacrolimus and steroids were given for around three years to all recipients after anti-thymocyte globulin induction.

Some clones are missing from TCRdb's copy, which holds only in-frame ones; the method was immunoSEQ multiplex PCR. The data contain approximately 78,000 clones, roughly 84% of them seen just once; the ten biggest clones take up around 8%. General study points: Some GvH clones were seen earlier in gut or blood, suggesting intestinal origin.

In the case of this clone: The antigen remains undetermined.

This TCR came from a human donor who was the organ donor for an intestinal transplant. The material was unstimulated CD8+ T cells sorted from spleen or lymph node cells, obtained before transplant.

Here the CDR3 reads CAWSVSGGYLETQYF. CDR3 DNA: TGTGCCTGGAGTGTAAGCGGGGGCTATTTAGAGACCCAGTACTTC. V gene TRBV30 combines with J gene TRBJ2-5; 8 bases fit TRBD2. Per the germline V gene, CDR1 is GTSNPN and CDR2 is SVGIG (reference sequence). This CDR3 region has 15 residues. The J segment lost 4 bases and the V segment lost 0 bases, leaving 7 bases of the junction unmatched.